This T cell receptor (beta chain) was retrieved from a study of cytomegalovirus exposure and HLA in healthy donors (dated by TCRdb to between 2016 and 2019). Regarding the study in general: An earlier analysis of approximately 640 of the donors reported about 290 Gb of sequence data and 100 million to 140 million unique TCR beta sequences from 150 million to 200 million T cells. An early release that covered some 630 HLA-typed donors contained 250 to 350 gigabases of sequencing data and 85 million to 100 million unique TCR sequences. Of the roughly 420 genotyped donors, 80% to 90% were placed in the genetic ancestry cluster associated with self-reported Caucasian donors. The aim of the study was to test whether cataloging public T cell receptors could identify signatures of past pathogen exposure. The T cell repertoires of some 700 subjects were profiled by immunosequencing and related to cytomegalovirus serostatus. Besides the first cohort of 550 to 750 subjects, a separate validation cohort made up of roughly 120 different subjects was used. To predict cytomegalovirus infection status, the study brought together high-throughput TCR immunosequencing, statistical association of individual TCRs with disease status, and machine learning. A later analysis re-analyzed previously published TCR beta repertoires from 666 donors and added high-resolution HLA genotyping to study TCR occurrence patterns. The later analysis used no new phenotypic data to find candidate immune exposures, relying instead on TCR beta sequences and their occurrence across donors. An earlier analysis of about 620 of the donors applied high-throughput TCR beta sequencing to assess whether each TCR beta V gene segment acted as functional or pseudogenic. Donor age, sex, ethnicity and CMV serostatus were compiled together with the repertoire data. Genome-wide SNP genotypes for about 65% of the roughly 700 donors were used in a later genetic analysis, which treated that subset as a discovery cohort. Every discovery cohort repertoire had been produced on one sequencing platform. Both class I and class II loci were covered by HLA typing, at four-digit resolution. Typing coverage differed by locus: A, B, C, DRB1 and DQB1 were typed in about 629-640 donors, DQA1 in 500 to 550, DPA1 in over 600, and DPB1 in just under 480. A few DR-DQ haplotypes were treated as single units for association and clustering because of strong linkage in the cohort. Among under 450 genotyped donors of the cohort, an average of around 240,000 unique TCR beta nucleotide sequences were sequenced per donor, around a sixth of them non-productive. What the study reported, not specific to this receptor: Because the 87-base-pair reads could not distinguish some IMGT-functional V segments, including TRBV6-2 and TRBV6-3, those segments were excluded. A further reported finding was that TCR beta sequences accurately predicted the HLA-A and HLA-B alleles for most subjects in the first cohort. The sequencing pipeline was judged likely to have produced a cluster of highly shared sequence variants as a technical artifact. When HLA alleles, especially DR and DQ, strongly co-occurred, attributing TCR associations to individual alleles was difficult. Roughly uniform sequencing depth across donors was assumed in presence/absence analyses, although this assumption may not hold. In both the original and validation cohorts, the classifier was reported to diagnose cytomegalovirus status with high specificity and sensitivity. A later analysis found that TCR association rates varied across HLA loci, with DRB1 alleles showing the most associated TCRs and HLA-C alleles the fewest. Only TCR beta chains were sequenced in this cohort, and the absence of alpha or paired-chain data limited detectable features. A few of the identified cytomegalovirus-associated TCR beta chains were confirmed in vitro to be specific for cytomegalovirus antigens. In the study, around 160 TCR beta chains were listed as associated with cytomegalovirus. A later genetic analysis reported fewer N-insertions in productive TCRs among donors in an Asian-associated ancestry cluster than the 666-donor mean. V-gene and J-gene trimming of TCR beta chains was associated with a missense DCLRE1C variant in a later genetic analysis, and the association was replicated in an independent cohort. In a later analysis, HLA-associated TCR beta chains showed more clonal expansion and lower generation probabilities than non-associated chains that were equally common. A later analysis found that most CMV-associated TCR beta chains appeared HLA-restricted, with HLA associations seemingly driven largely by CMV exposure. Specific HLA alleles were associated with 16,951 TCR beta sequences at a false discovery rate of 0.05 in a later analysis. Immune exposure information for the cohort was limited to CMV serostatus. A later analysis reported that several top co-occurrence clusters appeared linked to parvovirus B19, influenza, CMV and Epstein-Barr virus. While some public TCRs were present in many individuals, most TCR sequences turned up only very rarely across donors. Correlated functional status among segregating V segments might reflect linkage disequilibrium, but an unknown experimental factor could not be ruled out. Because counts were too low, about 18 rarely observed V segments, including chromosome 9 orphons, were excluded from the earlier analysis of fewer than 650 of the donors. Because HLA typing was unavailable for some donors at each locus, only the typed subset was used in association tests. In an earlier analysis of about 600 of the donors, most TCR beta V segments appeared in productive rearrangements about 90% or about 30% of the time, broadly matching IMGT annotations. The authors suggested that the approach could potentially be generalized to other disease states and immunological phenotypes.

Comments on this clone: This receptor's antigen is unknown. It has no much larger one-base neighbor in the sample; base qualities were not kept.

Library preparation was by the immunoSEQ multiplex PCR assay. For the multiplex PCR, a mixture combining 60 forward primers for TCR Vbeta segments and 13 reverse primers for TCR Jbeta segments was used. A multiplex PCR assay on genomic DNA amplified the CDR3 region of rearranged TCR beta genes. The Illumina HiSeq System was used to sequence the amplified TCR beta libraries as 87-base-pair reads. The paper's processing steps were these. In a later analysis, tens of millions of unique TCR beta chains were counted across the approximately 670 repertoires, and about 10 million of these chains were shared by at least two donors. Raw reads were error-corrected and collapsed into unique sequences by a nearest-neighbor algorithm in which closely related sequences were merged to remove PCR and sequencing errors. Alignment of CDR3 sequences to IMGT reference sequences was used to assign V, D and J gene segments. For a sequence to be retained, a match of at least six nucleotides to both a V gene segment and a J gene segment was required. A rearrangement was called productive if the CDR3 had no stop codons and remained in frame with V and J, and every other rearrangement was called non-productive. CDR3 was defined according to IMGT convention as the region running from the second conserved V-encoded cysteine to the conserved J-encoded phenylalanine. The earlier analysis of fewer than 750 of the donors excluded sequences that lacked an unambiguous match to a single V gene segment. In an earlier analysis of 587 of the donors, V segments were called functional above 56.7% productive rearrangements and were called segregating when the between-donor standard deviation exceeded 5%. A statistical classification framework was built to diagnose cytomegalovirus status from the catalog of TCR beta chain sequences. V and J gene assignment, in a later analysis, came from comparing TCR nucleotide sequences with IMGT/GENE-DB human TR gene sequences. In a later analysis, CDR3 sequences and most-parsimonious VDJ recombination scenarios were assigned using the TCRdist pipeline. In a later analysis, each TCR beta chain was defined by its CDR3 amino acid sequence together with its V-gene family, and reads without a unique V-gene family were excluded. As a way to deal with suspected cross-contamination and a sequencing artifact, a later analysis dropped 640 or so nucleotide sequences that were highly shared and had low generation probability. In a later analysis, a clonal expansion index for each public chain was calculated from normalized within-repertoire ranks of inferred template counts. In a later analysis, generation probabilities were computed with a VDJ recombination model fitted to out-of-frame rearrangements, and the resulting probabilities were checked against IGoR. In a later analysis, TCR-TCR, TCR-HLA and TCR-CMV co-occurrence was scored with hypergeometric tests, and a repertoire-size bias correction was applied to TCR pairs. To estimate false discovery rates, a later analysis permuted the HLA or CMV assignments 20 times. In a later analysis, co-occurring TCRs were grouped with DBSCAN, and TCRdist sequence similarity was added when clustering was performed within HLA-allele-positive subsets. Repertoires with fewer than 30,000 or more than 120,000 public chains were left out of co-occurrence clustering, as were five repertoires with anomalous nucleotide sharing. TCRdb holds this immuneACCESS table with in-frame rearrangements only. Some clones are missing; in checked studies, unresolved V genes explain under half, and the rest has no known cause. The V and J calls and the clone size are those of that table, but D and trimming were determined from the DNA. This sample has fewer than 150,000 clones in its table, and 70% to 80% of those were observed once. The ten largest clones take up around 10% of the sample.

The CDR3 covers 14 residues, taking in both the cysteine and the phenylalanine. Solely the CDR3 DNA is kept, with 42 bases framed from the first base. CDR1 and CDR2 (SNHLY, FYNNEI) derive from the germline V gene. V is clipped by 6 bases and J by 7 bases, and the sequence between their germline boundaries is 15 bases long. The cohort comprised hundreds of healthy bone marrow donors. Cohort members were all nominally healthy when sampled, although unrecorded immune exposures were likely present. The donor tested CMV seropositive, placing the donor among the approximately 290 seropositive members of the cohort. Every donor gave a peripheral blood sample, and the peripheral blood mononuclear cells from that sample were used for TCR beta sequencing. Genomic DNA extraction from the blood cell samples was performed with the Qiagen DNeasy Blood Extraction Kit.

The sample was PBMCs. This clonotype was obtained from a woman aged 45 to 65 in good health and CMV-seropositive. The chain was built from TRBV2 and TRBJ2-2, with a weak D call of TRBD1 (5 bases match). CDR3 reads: CASSPAGWDGELFF. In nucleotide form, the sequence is TGTGCCAGCAGCCCGGCAGGGTGGGACGGGGAGCTGTTTTTT. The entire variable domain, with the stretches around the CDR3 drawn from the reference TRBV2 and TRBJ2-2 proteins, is EPEVTQTPSHQVTQMGQEVILRCVPISNHLYFYWYRQILGQKVEFLVSFYNNEISEKSEIFDDQFSVERPDGSNFTLKIRSTKLEDSAMYFCASSPAGWDGELFFGEGSRLTVL.